Sequencing of this T cell receptor (beta chain) was carried out in a study of OX40 agonist ivuxolimab in advanced cancers. Across the study: Patient treatment consisted of intravenous ivuxolimab administration every 2 weeks at 0.01 to 10 mg/kg. Partial responses occurred in Three dose-escalation patients, one with hepatocellular carcinoma and two with cutaneous melanoma.

Comment on this clone: Its antigen is undetermined.

Findings and limits, study-wide: There was clonal expansion of CD4+ and CD8+ blood T cells by week 6 at 0.1 to 3.0 mg/kg.

The V segment lost 4 bases and the J segment 8 bases; nucleotides outside the gene matches: 10. Germline V gene lookup returns CDR1 SEHNR and CDR2 FQNEAQ (reference sequence). This CDR3 region has 16 residues. Sequenced by immunoSEQ multiplex PCR; TCRdb stores in-frame clones only, minus some. The data show 70,000 or so clones, with around 90% seen just once and more than 14% held by the top ten. This material consisted of CD4+ or CD8+ T cells sorted from blood, taken in a trial of the OX40 agonist ivuxolimab. This receptor was taken from an adult with an advanced solid tumor such as melanoma, head and neck, liver or kidney cancer. The chain couples TRBV7-9 to TRBJ1-4; 10 bases are shared with TRBD1. The chain's CDR3 is CASSSLVGTGEEKLFF. CDR3 sequence (DNA): TGTGCCAGCAGCTCCCTAGTTGGGACAGGGGAAGAAAAACTGTTTTTT.